This T cell receptor beta chain was captured in a study of T-cell memory formation after mild COVID-19 (dated by TCRdb to the early 2020s). With respect to the entire study: TCR sequence clusters from the two donors were largely donor specific. Longitudinal TCRalpha and TCRbeta repertoire sequencing tracked T-cell clones expanding and contracting after mild COVID-19 in a couple of donors. Two young, previously healthy adult volunteers, one female and one male, were included in the cohort. The paper's findings and limits, for the study overall: Some responding clones were detected in pre-infection memory, suggesting pre-existing cross-reactive memory T cells joined the SARS-CoV-2 response. Contracting CD4+ clones were found mainly in CM and EM memory subsets, while CD8+ clones were enriched in EMRA. Clones contracting from day 15 to 85 had balanced CD4/CD8 phenotypes, while a second wave expanding from day 15 to 37 was biased towards CD4+. Only two mild cases were covered by the study, and larger cohorts that include severe cases with pre-infection samples were considered necessary. SARS-CoV-2 specificity was not confirmed for the second-wave clones peaking on day 37.

Ficoll-Paque density gradient centrifugation was used to isolate PBMCs. In its sample, this clonotype was seen many times. No antigen is known for it. There are no base qualities to consult, and no much larger clone falls within one base. These reads were obtained on an Illumina NovaSeq 6000. TCRalpha and TCRbeta cDNA libraries were built by 5'RACE with constant-segment primers, adding sample barcodes and unique molecular identifiers. RNA was extracted from every sample with Trizol reagent. Library amplification was performed in two PCR steps, and a second sample barcode and Illumina TruSeq adapters were introduced in the second step. The libraries were sequenced on an Illumina NovaSeq using 2 x 150 bp paired-end reads. The study's processing was this. Reads were demultiplexed and collapsed into UMI-guided consensus sequences with migec v1.2.7. With mixcr v2.1.11, UMI consensuses were aligned to TRA and TRB V and J templates and assembled into clonotypes. Expanded or contracted clonotypes were those called significant by both edgeR and NoisET, with noise models trained on biological replicates. For edgeR calls, the cutoffs were a false discovery rate-adjusted p below 0.01 and a log2 fold-change threshold of 1. As an exploratory analysis of dynamics, PCA with hierarchical clustering was applied to max-normalized trajectories of the 1000 most abundant clonotypes. Each responding clone was given a CD4 or CD8 phenotype based on the CD4+ and CD8+ repertoires, which had been sequenced separately. TCRdb reworked the public reads: Q25 trimming with fastp, MiXCR clone assembly, productive beta chains retained. Records with the same CDR3 protein are collapsed into one entry carrying the most frequent genes and DNA. These V and J calls are TCRdb output, not the study's own analysis. Present in this sample are some 300,000 distinct CDR3 sequences, approximately 20% of which were seen just once. Clones ranked in the top ten supply roughly 20% of the sample.

The TCR originated in a man aged 18-30 years who had mild COVID-19 (a few samples of this study predate the infection). The sample titles of this study are shuffled in the database, so cell type and time point are left out; the donor was told from shared clones. Sequences were obtained from PBMCs or a T cell subset sorted from them (not recorded which).

The DNA sequence reads TGCGCCAGCAGCTTGGGGGCCGTCGCGAACACCGGGGAGCTGTTTTTT. It translates to CASSLGAVANTGELFF. The V gene is TRBV5-1 and the J gene is TRBJ2-2; the D gene lacks a confident call. The germline V gene specifies SGHRS as CDR1 and YFSETQ as CDR2. V and J lose 0 bases and 0 bases, and a span of 9 bases separates them. Inclusive of the bounding cysteine and phenylalanine, the CDR3 is 16 residues long. The entry retains the CDR3 DNA only, 48 bases that are in frame from base 1.